A selection of T cell receptor beta chains follows, all from one sample in a study of blood T cells in healthy people across ages. TCRdb recomputed calls from the 5' RACE reads with MiXCR, one row per CDR3 protein. The sample holds some 1.4 million distinct CDR3 sequences; about 43% are singletons and the top ten take 7% to 9.5%. Sequenced sample: blood. These receptors came from a woman aged 18-29 years in good health. Each CDR3 is given with its conserved first and last residue. D genes are given only for firm matches. Expanded clones get a size class; other rows say once, few or many, or leave the size out.

TRBD1	few	TRBV3-1	TRBJ1-1	CASSRGTTGKPTEAFF	TGTGCCAGCAGCCGAGGGACGACAGGGAAGCCCACTGAAGCTTTCTTT
.	.	TRBV10-2	TRBJ2-3	CASSERTTDTQYF	TGCGCCAGCAGTGAGCGGACCACAGATACGCAGTATTTT
TRBD2	many	TRBV6-6	TRBJ2-7	CASSSLGRDYGEQYF	TGTGCCAGCAGTTCCCTCGGTAGGGACTACGGCGAGCAGTACTTC
.	.	TRBV6-1	TRBJ1-1	CASSEVGGHIAEAFF	TGTGCCAGCAGTGAAGTTGGAGGGCACATCGCTGAAGCTTTCTTT
.	few	TRBV20-1	TRBJ2-5	CSARTDPPETQYF	TGCAGTGCTAGAACCGACCCCCCAGAGACCCAGTACTTC
.	few	TRBV2	TRBJ2-6	CASSVPFPSGANVLTF	TGTGCCAGCAGTGTTCCTTTTCCCTCTGGGGCCAACGTCCTGACTTTC
TRBD2	.	TRBV5-1	TRBJ2-3	CTSSPRLAGDLTQYF	TGCACCAGCAGCCCCCGGTTAGCGGGGGATCTAACGCAGTATTTT
.	.	TRBV6-7	TRBJ2-1	CASSYGAPLLFNKQFF	TGTGCCAGCAGTTACGGGGCTCCCCTGTTGTTCAATAAGCAGTTCTTC
.	many	TRBV7-2	TRBJ2-1	CASSLAGGAYNEQFF	TGCGCCAGCAGCTTGGCCGGTGGGGCCTACAATGAGCAGTTCTTC
TRBD2	few	TRBV3-1	TRBJ2-7	CASSQGPRTSGELYYEQYF	TGTGCCAGCAGCCAAGGGCCGCGGACTAGCGGAGAACTTTACTACGAGCAGTACTTC
TRBD2	.	TRBV3-1	TRBJ2-7	CASSRGTSGYNEQYF	TGTGCCAGCAGCCGTGGGACTAGCGGCTACAATGAGCAGTACTTC
.	.	TRBV20-1	TRBJ1-1	CSVTGILTEAFF	TGCAGTGTTACCGGGATTCTCACTGAAGCTTTCTTT
.	.	TRBV5-4	TRBJ2-5	CASSSLNREYRTQYF	TGTGCCAGCAGCTCCCTAAACAGGGAGTATAGGACCCAGTACTTC
TRBD2	many	TRBV6-5	TRBJ2-1	CASSSLAGGAGNEQFF	TGTGCCAGCAGTTCCCTAGCGGGAGGGGCCGGGAATGAGCAGTTCTTC
.	.	TRBV6-1	TRBJ2-1	CASSEQPGESSYNEQFF	TGTGCCAGCAGTGAACAACCGGGAGAGAGCTCCTACAATGAGCAGTTCTTC
.	.	TRBV5-1	TRBJ2-2	CASSFQSLTGELFF	TGCGCCAGCAGCTTCCAATCCCTCACCGGGGAGCTGTTTTTT
TRBD1	.	TRBV18	TRBJ2-7	CASSPRQGVDEQYF	TGTGCCAGCTCACCACGGCAGGGGGTCGACGAGCAGTACTTC
.	few	TRBV20-1	TRBJ2-5	CSARDGGTVYNEQYF	TGCAGTGCTAGAGATGGGGGGACAGTCTACAATGAGCAGTACTTC
.	.	TRBV5-1	TRBJ2-1	CANSPLEGGVYNEQFF	TGCGCCAACAGCCCCCTTGAGGGGGGGGTATACAATGAGCAGTTCTTC
.	.	TRBV7-2	TRBJ2-7	CASSLGRDSNYEQYF	TGTGCCAGCAGCTTAGGACGGGATTCCAATTACGAGCAGTACTTC
TRBD2	.	TRBV3-1	TRBJ2-7	CASSQDGSGGYEQYF	TGTGCCAGCAGCCAAGATGGGAGCGGGGGCTACGAGCAGTACTTC
TRBD2	many	TRBV29-1	TRBJ2-1	CSGRTGLVYNEQFF	TGCAGCGGCCGCACGGGACTAGTTTACAATGAGCAGTTCTTC
.	.	TRBV9	TRBJ2-3	CASSEDTWESDTQYF	TGTGCCAGCAGCGAGGACACCTGGGAGTCAGATACGCAGTATTTT
TRBD2	.	TRBV20-1	TRBJ2-1	CSYRVLAGGYNEQFF	TGCAGTTATAGGGTACTAGCGGGGGGGTACAATGAGCAGTTCTTC
.	.	TRBV2	TRBJ2-1	CASSLSAADYNEQFF	TGTGCCAGCAGTTTATCAGCGGCCGATTACAATGAGCAGTTCTTC
TRBD2	few	TRBV4-1	TRBJ2-1	CASSQDRLAGSSPYNEQFF	TGCGCCAGCAGCCAAGATCGGCTAGCGGGGTCCTCCCCCTACAATGAGCAGTTCTTC
TRBD1	.	TRBV5-1	TRBJ1-6	CASSLAGQGYSPLHF	TGCGCCAGCAGCTTGGCGGGACAGGGGTATTCACCCCTCCACTTT
.	.	TRBV3-1	TRBJ1-2	CASSQASGNYGYTF	TGTGCCAGCAGCCAAGCGTCAGGCAACTATGGCTACACCTTC
TRBD2	.	TRBV4-2	TRBJ2-1	CASSQEPAGGSGEQFF	TGTGCCAGCAGCCAAGAACCAGCGGGGGGCTCGGGTGAGCAGTTCTTC
.	.	TRBV12-3/TRBV12-4	TRBJ1-1	CASISGAVNTEAFF	TGTGCCAGCATTAGTGGGGCAGTGAACACTGAAGCTTTCTTT
.	.	TRBV9	TRBJ1-3	CASSVEGFSGNTIYF	TGTGCCAGCAGCGTGGAGGGGTTTTCTGGAAACACCATATATTTT
.	.	TRBV7-9	TRBJ2-1	CASSYRTIYSEQFF	TGTGCCAGCAGTTATAGGACAATCTACAGTGAGCAGTTCTTC
.	.	TRBV25-1	TRBJ1-1	CASSKGGGESWSTEAFF	TGTGCCAGCAGTAAGGGTGGGGGGGAGAGCTGGAGCACTGAAGCTTTCTTT
.	few	TRBV28	TRBJ2-7	CASTLPGRGGGFEQYF	TGTGCCAGCACCCTCCCGGGGAGAGGTGGAGGTTTCGAGCAGTACTTC
TRBD1	many	TRBV4-1	TRBJ1-2	CASSQDPTGDYGYTF	TGCGCCAGCAGCCAAGATCCGACAGGGGATTATGGCTACACCTTC
.	many	TRBV12-3/TRBV12-4	TRBJ2-1	CASLLLNEQFF	TGTGCCAGCCTGCTTTTGAATGAGCAGTTCTTC
TRBD1	few	TRBV28	TRBJ2-7	CASINRGHPYEQYF	TGTGCCAGCATAAACAGGGGTCACCCCTACGAGCAGTACTTC
.	few	TRBV20-1	TRBJ2-7	CSRAYEQYF	TGCAGTCGGGCGTACGAGCAGTACTTC
TRBD1	few	TRBV28	TRBJ1-1	CASNDRGLTNTEAFF	TGTGCCAGCAATGACAGGGGTTTAACGAACACTGAAGCTTTCTTT
.	.	TRBV6-5	TRBJ1-2	CASKEGPYGYTF	TGTGCCAGCAAAGAGGGGCCGTACGGCTACACCTTC
.	.	TRBV6-1	TRBJ2-1	CASSVIADYNEQFF	TGTGCCAGCAGTGTAATAGCGGACTACAATGAGCAGTTCTTC
.	.	TRBV12-3/TRBV12-4	TRBJ1-2	CASSPSTGDGYTF	TGTGCCAGCAGCCCGTCGACGGGGGATGGCTACACCTTC
.	once	TRBV20-1	TRBJ1-3	CSARGRSGISIYF	TGCAGTGCTCGTGGGCGGTCGGGAATCTCCATATATTTT
.	.	TRBV7-9	TRBJ1-3	CASSLVRGASGNTIYF	TGTGCCAGCAGCTTAGTTCGGGGAGCCTCTGGAAACACCATATATTTT
TRBD2	.	TRBV6-4	TRBJ2-3	CASSEASGTTDTQYF	TGTGCCAGCAGTGAGGCTAGCGGGACCACAGATACGCAGTATTTT